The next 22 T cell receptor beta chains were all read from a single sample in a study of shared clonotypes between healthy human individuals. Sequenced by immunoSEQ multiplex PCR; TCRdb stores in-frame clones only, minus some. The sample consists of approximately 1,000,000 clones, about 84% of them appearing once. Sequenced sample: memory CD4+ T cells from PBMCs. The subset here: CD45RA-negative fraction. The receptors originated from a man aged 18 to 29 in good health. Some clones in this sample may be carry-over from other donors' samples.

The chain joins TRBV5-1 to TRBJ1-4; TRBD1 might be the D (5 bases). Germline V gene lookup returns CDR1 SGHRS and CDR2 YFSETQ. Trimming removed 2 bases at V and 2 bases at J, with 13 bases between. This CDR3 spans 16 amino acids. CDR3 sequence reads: CASSFSGGRTNEKLFF. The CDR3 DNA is TGCGCCAGCAGCTTCTCGGGGGGGAGGACTAATGAAAAACTGTTTTTT.

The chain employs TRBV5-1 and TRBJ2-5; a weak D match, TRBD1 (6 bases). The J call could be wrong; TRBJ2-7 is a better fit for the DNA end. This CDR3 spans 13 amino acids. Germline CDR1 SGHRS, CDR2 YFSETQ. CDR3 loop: CASSPWTDYEQYF. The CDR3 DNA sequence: TGCGCCAGCAGCCCCTGGACAGACTACGAGCAGTACTTC.

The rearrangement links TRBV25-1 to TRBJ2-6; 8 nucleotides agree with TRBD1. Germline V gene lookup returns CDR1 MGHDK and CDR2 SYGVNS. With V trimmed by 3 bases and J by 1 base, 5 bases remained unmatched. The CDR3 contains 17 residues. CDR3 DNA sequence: TGTGCCAGCAGTGATGACAGGGGATATTCTGGGGCCAACGTCCTGACTTTC. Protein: CASSDDRGYSGANVLTF.

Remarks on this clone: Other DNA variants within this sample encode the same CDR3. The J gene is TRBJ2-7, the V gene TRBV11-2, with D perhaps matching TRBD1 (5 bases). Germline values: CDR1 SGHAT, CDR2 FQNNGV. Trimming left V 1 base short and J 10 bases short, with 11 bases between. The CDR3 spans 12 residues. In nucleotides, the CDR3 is TGTGCCAGCAGCTTAGCCCCACAGGTACAGTACTTC. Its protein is CASSLAPQVQYF.

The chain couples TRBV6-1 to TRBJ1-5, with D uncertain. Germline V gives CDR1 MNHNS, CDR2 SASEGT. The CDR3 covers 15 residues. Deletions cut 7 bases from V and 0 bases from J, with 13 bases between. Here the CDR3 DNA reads TGTGCCAGCACCCGAGGAGGATTTAGCAATCAGCCCCAGCATTTT. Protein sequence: CASTRGGFSNQPQHF.

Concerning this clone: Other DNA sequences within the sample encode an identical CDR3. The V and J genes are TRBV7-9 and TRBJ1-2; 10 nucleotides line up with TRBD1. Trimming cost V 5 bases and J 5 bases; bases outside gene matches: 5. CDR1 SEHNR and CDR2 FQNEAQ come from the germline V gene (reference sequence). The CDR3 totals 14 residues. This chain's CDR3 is CASSLPGQGYGYTF. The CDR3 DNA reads TGTGCCAGCAGCCTACCGGGACAGGGGTATGGCTACACCTTC.

CDR3 in amino acids: CAIGAWPMGGELFF. DNA of the CDR3: TGTGCCATCGGAGCATGGCCCATGGGCGGGGAGCTGTTTTTT. V is TRBV28 and J is TRBJ2-2; no reliable D call. This CDR3 is built from 14 residues. Germline CDR1 reads MDHEN; CDR2 reads SYDVKM. V shed 10 bases and J shed 7 bases, with 19 bases lying between them.

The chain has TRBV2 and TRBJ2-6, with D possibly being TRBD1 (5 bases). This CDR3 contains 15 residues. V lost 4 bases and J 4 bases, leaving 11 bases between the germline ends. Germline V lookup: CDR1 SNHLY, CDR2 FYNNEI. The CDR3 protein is CASSGDGAGANVLTF. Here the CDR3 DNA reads TGTGCCAGCAGTGGTGATGGGGCGGGGGCCAACGTCCTGACTTTC.

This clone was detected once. The CDR3 spells CASSPILAGSTDTQYF. The CDR3 DNA follows: TGTGCCAGCTCACCAATCCTAGCGGGAAGCACAGATACGCAGTATTTT. The rearrangement joins TRBV18 to TRBJ2-3; 9 bases match TRBD2. CDR1 is KGHSH, CDR2 LQKENI, per germline. The CDR3 covers 16 residues. Trimming cost V 2 bases and J 0 bases; bases outside gene matches: 3.

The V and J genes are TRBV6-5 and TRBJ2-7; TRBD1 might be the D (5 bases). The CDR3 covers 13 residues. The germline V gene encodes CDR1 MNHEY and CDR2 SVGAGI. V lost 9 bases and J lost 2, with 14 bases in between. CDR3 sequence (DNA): TGTGCCAGTCGGACATCGCAGACCTACGAGCAGTACTTC. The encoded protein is CASRTSQTYEQYF.

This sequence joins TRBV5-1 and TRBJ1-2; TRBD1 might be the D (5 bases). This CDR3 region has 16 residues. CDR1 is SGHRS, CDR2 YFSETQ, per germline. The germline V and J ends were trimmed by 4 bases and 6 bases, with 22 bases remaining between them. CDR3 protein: CASSHIGPWGNDGYTF. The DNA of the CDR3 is TGCGCCAGCAGCCATATAGGGCCCTGGGGGAATGATGGCTACACCTTC.

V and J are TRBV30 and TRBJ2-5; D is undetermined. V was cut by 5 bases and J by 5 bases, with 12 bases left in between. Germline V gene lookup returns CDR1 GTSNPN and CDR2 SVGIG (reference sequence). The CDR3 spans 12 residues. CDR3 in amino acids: CAWRSIAETQYF. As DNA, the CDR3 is TGTGCCTGGCGGTCCATCGCGGAGACCCAGTACTTC.

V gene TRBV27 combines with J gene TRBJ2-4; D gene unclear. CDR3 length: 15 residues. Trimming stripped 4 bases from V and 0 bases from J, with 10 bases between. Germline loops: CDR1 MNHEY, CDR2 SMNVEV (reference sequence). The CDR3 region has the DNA TGTGCCAGCAGTTCCTCGAGTCTAGCCAAAAACATTCAGTACTTC. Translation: CASSSSSLAKNIQYF.

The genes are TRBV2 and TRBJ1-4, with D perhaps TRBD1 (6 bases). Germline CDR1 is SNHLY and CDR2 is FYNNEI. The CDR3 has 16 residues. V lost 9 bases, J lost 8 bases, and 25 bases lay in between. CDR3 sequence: CASSQLGAPGWEKLFF. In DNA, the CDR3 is TGTGCCAGTTCTCAGCTGGGGGCTCCTGGGTGGGAAAAACTGTTTTTT.

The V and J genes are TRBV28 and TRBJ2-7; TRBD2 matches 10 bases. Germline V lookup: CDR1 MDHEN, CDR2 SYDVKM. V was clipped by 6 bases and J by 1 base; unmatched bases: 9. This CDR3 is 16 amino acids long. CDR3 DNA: TGTGCCAGCAGCCGGACCCGGACTAGCGGTTCCTACGAGCAGTACTTC. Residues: CASSRTRTSGSYEQYF. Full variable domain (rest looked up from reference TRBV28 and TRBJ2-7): DVKVTQSSRYLVKRTGEKVFLECVQDMDHENMFWYRQDPGLGLRLIYFSYDVKMKEKGDIPEGYSVSREKKERFSLILESASTNQTSMYLCASSRTRTSGSYEQYFGPGTRLTVT.

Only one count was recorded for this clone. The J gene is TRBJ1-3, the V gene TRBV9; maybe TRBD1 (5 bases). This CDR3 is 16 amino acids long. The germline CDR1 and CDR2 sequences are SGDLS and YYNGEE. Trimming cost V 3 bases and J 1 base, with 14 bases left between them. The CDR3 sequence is CASSGYDRASGNTIYF. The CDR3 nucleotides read TGTGCCAGCAGCGGATATGACAGAGCTTCTGGAAACACCATATATTTT.

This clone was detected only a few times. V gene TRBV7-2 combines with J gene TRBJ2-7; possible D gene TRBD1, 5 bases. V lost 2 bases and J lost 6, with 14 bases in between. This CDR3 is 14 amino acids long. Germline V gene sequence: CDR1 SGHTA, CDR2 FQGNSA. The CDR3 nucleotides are TGTGCCAGCAGCTTATATACAGGCTCGAGCGAGCAGTACTTC. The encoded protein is CASSLYTGSSEQYF.

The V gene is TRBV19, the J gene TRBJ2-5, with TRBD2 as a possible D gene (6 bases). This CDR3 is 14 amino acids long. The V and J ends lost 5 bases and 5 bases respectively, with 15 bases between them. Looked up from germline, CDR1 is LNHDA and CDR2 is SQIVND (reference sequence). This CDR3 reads CASSPGGLLETQYF. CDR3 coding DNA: TGTGCCAGTAGTCCTGGGGGACTTCTTGAGACCCAGTACTTC.

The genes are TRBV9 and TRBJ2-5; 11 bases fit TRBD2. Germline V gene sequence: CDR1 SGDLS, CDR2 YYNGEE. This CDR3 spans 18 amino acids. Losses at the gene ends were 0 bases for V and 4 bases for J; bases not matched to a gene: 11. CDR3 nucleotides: TGTGCCAGCAGCGTAGGGACAGATACTAGCGGGAGAGTAGAGACCCAGTACTTC. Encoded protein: CASSVGTDTSGRVETQYF.

The CDR3 region has the DNA TGTGCCACCGGGCCGGGCCAAAATTACAATGAGCAGTTCTTC. This encodes CATGPGQNYNEQFF. The V and J genes are TRBV15 and TRBJ2-1, with unresolved D. V lost 8 bases and J lost 4, with 15 bases in between. Per germline, CDR1 LNHNV and CDR2 YYDKDF (reference sequence). The CDR3 spans 14 residues.

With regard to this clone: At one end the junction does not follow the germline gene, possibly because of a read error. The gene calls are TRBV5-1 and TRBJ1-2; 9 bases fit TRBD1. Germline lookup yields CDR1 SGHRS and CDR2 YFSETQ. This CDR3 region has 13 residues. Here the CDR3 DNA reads TGCGCTAGCAGCTCGGGACAGGGAGGTGGCTACACCTTC. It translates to CASSSGQGGGYTF.

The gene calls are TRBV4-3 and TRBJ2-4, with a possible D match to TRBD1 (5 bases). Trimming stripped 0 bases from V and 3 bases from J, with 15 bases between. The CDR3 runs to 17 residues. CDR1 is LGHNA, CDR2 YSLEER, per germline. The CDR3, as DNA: TGCGCCAGCAGCCAAGATAGGACCAGGGTGGGCAAAAACATTCAGTACTTC. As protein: CASSQDRTRVGKNIQYF.